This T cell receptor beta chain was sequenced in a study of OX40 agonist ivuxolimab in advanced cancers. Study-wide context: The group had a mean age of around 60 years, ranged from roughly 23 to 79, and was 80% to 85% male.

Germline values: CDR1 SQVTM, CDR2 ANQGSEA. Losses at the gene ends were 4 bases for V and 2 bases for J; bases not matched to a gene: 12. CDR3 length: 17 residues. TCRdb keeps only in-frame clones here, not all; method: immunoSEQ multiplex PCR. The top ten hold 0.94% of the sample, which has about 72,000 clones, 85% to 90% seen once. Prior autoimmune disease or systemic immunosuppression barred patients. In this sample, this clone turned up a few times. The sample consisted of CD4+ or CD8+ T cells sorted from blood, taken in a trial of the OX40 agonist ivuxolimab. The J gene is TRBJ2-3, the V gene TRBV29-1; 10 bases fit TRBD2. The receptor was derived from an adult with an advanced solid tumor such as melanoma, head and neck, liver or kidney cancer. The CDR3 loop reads CSVAEYLGLAITDTQYF. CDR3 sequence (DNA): TGCAGCGTTGCCGAGTATTTGGGACTAGCGATCACAGATACGCAGTATTTT.